There are many counts of the clone carrying this TCR beta chain. Its antigen is unknown. The making of cDNA relied on 5'RACE with 10-nucleotide random UMIs. TCRdb recomputed calls from the 5' RACE reads with MiXCR, one row per CDR3 protein. Here the sample spans around 50,000 distinct CDR3 sequences, roughly 3.5% being singletons. The data were taken from a study of neurological immune-mediated disorders. Notes on the study in general: Expanded clones shared no CDR3 amino acid sequences across subjects, suggesting private repertoires in all groups. The repertoires of 18 of 34 multiple sclerosis patients fell into one related-CDR3 cluster (a possible signature) under phylogenetic grouping.

The V end was cut by 3 bases, the J end by 3 bases, with 12 bases between. The CDR3 extends over 13 amino acids. CDR1 and CDR2 from the germline V gene are DFQATT and SNEGSKA (reference sequence). This TCR was recovered from a woman younger than 45 with multiple sclerosis. Sample: PBMCs. V usage is TRBV20-1 and J usage is TRBJ2-7; no firm D call. The CDR3 spells CSARGLHLYEQYF. The DNA for the CDR3 is TGCAGTGCTAGGGGCCTACACCTCTACGAGCAGTACTTC.